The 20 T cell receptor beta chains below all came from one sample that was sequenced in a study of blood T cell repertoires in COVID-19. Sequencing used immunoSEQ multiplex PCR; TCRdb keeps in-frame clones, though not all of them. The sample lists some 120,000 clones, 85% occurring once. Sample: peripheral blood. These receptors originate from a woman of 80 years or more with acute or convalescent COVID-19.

The chain's CDR3 is CASSPRQGMEKLFF. The CDR3 bases are TGTGCCAGCAGCCCACGACAGGGGATGGAAAAACTGTTTTTT. The chain is built from TRBV5-4 and TRBJ1-4, with 8 bases lining up with TRBD1. Germline loops: CDR1 SGHNT, CDR2 YYREEE (reference sequence). The J segment lost 8 bases and the V segment lost 4 bases, leaving 7 bases of the junction unmatched. The CDR3 loop spans 14 amino acids.

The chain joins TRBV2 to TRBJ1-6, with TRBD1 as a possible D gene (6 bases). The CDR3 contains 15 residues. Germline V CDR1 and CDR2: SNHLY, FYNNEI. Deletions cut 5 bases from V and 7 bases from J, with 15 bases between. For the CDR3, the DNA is TGTGCCAGCAGTCAAGGGGGGGGCCCCAATTCACCCCTCCACTTT. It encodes CASSQGGGPNSPLHF.

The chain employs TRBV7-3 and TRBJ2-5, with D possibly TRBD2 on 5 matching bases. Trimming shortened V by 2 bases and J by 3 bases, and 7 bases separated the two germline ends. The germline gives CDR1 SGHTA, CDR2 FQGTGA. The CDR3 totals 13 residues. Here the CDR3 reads CASSLEREETQYF. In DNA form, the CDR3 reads TGTGCCAGCAGCTTAGAGAGGGAAGAGACCCAGTACTTC.

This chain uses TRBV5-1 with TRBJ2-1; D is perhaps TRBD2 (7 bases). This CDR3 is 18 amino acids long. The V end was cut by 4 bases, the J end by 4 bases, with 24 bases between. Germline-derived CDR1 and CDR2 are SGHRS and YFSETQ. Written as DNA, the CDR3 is TGCGCCAGCAGCCCGGCTCCGAGGGGGAGCGGGGCTTACAATGAGCAGTTCTTC. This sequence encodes CASSPAPRGSGAYNEQFF. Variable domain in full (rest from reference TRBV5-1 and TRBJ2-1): KAGVTQTPRYLIKTRGQQVTLSCSPISGHRSVSWYQQTPGQGLQFLFEYFSETQRNKGNFPGRFSGRQFSNSRSEMNVSTLELGDSALYLCASSPAPRGSGAYNEQFFGPGTRLTVL.

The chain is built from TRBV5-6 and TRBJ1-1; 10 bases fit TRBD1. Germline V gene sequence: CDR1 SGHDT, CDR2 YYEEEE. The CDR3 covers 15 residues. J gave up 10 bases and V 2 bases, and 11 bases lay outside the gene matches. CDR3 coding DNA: TGTGCCAGCAGCTTAGGAGACAGGGGGCGTTTCTTAGCTTTCTTT. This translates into CASSLGDRGRFLAFF.

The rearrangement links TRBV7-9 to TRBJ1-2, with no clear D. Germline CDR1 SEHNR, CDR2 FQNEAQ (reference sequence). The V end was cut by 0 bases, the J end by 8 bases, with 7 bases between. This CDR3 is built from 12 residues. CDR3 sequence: CASSLAPGGYTF. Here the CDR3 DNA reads TGTGCCAGCAGCTTAGCGCCGGGGGGCTACACCTTC.

In DNA form, the CDR3 reads TGTGCCAGCAGTAGGGACAACTCCTACAATGAGCAGTTCTTC. The encoded protein is CASSRDNSYNEQFF. The chain combines TRBV6-5 with TRBJ2-1; possibly TRBD1 for D (6 bases). Trimming removed 5 bases at V and 0 bases at J, with 8 bases between. This CDR3 comprises 14 residues. Germline CDR1 is MNHEY and CDR2 is SVGAGI.

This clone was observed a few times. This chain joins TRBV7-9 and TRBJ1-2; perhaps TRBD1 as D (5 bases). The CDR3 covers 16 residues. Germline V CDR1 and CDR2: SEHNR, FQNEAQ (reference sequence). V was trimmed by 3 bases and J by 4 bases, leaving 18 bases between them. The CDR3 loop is CASSFSFIRGVYGYTF. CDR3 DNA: TGTGCCAGCAGCTTTTCTTTTATTCGGGGGGTCTATGGCTACACCTTC.

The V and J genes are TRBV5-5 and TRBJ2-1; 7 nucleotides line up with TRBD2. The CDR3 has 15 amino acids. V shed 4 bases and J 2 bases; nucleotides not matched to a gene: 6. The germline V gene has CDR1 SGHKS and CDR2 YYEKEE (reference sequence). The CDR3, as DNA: TGTGCCAGCAGCCCGGCGGGAGCCACCTACAATGAGCAGTTCTTC. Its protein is CASSPAGATYNEQFF.

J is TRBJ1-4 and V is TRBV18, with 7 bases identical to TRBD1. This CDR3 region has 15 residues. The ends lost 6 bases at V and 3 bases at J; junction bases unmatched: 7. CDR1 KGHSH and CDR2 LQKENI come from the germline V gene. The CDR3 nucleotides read TGTGCCAGCTCCCCCATACAGGGGCCTAATGAAAAACTGTTTTTT. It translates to CASSPIQGPNEKLFF.

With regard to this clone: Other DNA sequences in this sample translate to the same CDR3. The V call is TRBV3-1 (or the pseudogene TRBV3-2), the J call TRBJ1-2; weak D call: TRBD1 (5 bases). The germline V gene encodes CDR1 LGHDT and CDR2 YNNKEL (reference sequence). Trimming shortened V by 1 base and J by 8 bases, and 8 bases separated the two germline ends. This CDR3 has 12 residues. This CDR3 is CASSQGGVGYTF. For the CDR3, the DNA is TGTGCCAGCAGCCAAGGGGGGGTCGGCTACACCTTC.

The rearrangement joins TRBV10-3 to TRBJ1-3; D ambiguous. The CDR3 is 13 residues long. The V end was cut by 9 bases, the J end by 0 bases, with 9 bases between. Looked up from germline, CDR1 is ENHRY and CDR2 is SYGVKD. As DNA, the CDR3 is TGTGCCATACTAGGTTACTCTGGAAACACCATATATTTT. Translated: CAILGYSGNTIYF.

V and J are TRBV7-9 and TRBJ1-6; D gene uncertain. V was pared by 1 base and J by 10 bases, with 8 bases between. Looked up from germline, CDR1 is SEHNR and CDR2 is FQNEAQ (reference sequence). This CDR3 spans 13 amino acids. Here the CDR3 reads CASSLERGSPLHF. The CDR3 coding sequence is TGTGCCAGCAGCTTAGAGAGAGGCTCACCCCTCCACTTT. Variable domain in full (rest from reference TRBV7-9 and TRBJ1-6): DTGVSQNPRHKITKRGQNVTFRCDPISEHNRLYWYRQTLGQGPEFLTYFQNEAQLEKSRLLSDRFSAERPKGSFSTLEIQRTEQGDSAMYLCASSLERGSPLHFGNGTRLTVT.

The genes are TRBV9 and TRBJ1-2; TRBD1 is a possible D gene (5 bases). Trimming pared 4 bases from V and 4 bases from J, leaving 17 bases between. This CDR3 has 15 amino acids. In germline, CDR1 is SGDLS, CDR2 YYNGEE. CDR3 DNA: TGTGCCAGCAGCTCCGAATCGGGACTTTCCTATGGCTACACCTTC. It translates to CASSSESGLSYGYTF.

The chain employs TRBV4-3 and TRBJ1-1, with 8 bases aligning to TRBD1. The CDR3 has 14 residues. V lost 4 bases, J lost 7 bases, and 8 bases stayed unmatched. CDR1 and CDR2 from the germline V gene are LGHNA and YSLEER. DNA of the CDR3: TGCGCCAGCAGCCCGCGAGCAGACAGGGGTGAAGCTTTCTTT. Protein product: CASSPRADRGEAFF.

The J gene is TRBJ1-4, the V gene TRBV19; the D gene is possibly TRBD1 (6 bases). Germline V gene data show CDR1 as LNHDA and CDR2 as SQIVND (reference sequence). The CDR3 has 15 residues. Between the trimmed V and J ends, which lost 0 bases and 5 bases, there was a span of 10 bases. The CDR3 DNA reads TGTGCCAGTAGTATAGATCAGGGGTGGAATGAAAAACTGTTTTTT. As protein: CASSIDQGWNEKLFF.

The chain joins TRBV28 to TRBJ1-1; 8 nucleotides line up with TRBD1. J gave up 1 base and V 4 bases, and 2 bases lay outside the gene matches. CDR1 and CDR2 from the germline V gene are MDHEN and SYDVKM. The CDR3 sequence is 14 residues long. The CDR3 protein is CASSSTGGNTEAFF. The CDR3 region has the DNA TGTGCCAGCAGTTCCACAGGGGGGAACACTGAAGCTTTCTTT.

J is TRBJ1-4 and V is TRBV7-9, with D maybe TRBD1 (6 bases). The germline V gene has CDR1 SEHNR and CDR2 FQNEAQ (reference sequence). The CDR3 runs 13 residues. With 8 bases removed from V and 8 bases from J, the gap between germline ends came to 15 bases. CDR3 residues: CASGRGSMEKLFF. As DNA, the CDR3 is TGTGCCAGCGGCAGGGGTTCTATGGAAAAACTGTTTTTT.

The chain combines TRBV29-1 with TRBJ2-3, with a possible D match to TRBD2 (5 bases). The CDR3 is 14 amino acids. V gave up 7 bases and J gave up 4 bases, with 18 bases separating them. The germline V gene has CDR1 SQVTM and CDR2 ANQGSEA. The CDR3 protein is CSGGPGVVADTQYF. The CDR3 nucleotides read TGCAGCGGCGGACCCGGGGTCGTTGCAGATACGCAGTATTTT.

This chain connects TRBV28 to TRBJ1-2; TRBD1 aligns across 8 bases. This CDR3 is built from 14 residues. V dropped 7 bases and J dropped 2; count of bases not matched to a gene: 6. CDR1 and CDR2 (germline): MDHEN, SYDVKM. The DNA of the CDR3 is TGTGCCAGCAAGGCAGGGGGCGCAAACTATGGCTACACCTTC. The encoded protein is CASKAGGANYGYTF.